The 6 T cell receptor beta chains below come from one sample, sequenced in a study of T cells expressing NK-cell markers. TCRdb reprocessed the 5' RACE reads; each CDR3 protein has one entry and no DNA is given. The data show over a hundred distinct CDR3 sequences, and the top ten clones hold about 96%. The sample was blood T cells: a sorted CD56 or NKG2C T cell subset, CD4+ or CD8+ T cells, or bulk PBMC T cells (not recorded which). All receptors come from a woman between 18 and 69 years old in good health.

This clonotype counts as large by frequency. This sequence joins TRBV5-5 and TRBJ2-2; TCRdb's D call of TRBD1 is untestable without DNA. Germline V gene sequence: CDR1 SGHKS, CDR2 YYEKEE (reference sequence). CDR3 length: 16 residues. The CDR3 spells CASSPGQGVFGGELFF.

This clonotype is identified as medium-sized from frequency. This chain connects TRBV19 to TRBJ1-6; TCRdb selects TRBD1, and the lack of DNA leaves this call unchecked. The length of the CDR3 is 13 residues. Germline CDR1 reads LNHDA; CDR2 reads SQIVND (reference sequence). The CDR3 reads CARTGQKNSPLHF.

The rearrangement links TRBV10-1 to TRBJ1-1. Germline CDR1 reads WNHNN; CDR2 reads SYGVQD (reference sequence). The CDR3 sequence is 14 residues long. CDR3 residues: CASSQTLKDTEAFF.

This clonotype registers large by frequency. The chain joins TRBV4-1 to TRBJ2-2; lacking DNA, the TRBD1 call made by TCRdb goes unchecked. Germline CDR1 is MGHRA and CDR2 is YSYEKL. The CDR3 runs 15 residues. CDR3 residues: CASKTGGGDTGELFF.

The rearrangement links TRBV7-2 to TRBJ1-5; TCRdb's D call, TRBD1, is unchecked because there is no DNA. The CDR3 covers 16 residues. The germline V gene has CDR1 SGHTA and CDR2 FQGNSA. CDR3 protein: CASSNRGGFSNQPQHF. Full variable domain (remainder filled in from reference TRBV7-2 and TRBJ1-5): GAGVSQSPSNKVTEKGKDVELRCDPISGHTALYWYRQSLGQGLEFLIYFQGNSAPDKSGLPSDRFSAERTGGSVSTLTIQRTQQEDSAVYLCASSNRGGFSNQPQHFGDGTRLSIL.

J is TRBJ2-1 and V is TRBV20-1; absent DNA, TCRdb's TRBD2 call cannot be checked. Germline V gene lookup returns CDR1 DFQATT and CDR2 SNEGSKA (reference sequence). The CDR3 runs 14 residues. CDR3 in amino acids: CSARGSGQPNEQFF.